Below, one T cell receptor beta chain is given with its context. The sample is drawn from a study of blood T cell repertoires in COVID-19. The CDR3 has 18 amino acids. Sequencing used immunoSEQ multiplex PCR; TCRdb keeps in-frame clones, though not all of them. The sample carries about 220,000 clones, roughly four fifths recorded once. The clonotype was recovered from a woman between 65 and 79 years old with COVID-19, enrolled during active disease. The sequenced material came from peripheral blood. V gene TRBV12-2 combines with J gene TRBJ2-1; the listed D gene, TRBD2, was not tested against the DNA. TRBV12-2 represents a pseudogene. CDR3 in amino acids: CASRLIVEVLVEANEQFF. The CDR3 DNA follows: TGTGCAAGTCGCTTAATCGTGGAGGTCCTAGTAGAAGCCAATGAGCAGTTCTTC.